This TCR beta chain comes out of a study of CD8+ T cells in alopecia areata. Across the whole study: Dosing with tofacitinib proceeded for 6 to 18 months, followed by 6 months off drug. Scoring treated patients' severity relied on the percentage of scalp area affected.

Treatment denoted: oral pan-JAK inhibitor, 5-10 mg twice daily. RNA extraction and reverse transcription yielded cDNA as sequencing template. The protocol was immunoSEQ multiplex PCR, while the TCRdb copy is restricted to in-frame clones and leaves out a portion. The sample records approximately 150,000 clones, 50% to 65% being singletons. Regarding the study as a whole: Compared with normal scalp, lesional scalp had higher clonality and more expanded CD8+ clones. Scalp clonality dropped significantly under tofacitinib, as did expanded CD8+ top-100 clones.

This clone was seen a handful of times. The antigen is unknown. Germline V gene lookup returns CDR1 SGHTA and CDR2 FQGNSA. The CDR3 extends over 16 amino acids. With 1 base clipped from V and 5 bases from J, the junction kept 7 bases outside the gene matches. This receptor was obtained from a human donor with alopecia areata. The input for sequencing was CD4+ T cells sorted from blood, taken at week 24, from a patient treated with tofacitinib. V and J are TRBV7-2 and TRBJ1-2; TRBD1 matches at 10 bases. CDR3 bases: TGTGCCAGCAGCTTAGGGCCCTGGACAGGGGGTTATGGCTACACCTTC. It codes for CASSLGPWTGGYGYTF.